This T cell receptor beta chain appears in the sequencing data of a study of metastatic and nonmetastatic thyroid tumors. As for the study in general: Repertoire comparisons spanned blood and tumor or nodule tissue from malignant and benign thyroid patients.

Authors' processing steps: A papillary thyroid cancer distant-metastasis classifier was built from CDR3 differences across clinicopathological groups. TCRdb re-analyzed the PCR reads through MiXCR. The V and J calls and clone size come from TCRdb's table, not from the authors' own analysis. Of some 55,000 clones detected, 20% to 25% appear once; the ten largest clones hold 3.5% to 5%. Findings and limits, study-wide: The study reportedly found significantly higher TCR beta diversity in malignant thyroid tumors than benign nodules, in blood and tumor.

Until they underwent thyroid surgery, no patient had received any treatment. This clone was recorded at least ten times. Its antigen is unidentified. Germline V gene sequence: CDR1 MDHEN, CDR2 SYDVKM. Deletions cut 4 bases from V and 0 bases from J, with 24 bases between. The CDR3 totals 20 residues. The specimen was blood. The J gene is TRBJ2-2, the V gene TRBV28; tentatively, D is TRBD1 (5 bases). The TCR originated in a female donor with papillary thyroid cancer or a benign thyroid nodule (not recorded which). Some clones in this sample may be carry-over from other donors' samples. CDR3 loop: CASSSLKGRVGAANTGELFF. Here the CDR3 DNA reads TGTGCCAGCAGTTCCCTCAAAGGAAGGGTAGGGGCGGCGAACACCGGGGAGCTGTTTTTT.